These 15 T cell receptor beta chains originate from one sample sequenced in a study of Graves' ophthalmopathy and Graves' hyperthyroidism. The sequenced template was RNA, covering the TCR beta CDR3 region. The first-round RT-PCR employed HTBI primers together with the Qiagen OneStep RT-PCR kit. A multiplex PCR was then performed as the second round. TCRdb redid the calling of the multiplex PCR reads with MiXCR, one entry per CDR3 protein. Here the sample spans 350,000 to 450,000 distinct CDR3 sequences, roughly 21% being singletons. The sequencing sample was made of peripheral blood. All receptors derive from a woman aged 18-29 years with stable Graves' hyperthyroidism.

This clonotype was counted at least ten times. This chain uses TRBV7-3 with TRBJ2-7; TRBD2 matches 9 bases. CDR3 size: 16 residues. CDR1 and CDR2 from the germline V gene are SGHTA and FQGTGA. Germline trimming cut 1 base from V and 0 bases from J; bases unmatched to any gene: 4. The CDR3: CASSLNPSGDSYEQYF. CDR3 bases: TGTGCCAGCAGCTTAAACCCTAGCGGGGACTCCTACGAGCAGTACTTC.

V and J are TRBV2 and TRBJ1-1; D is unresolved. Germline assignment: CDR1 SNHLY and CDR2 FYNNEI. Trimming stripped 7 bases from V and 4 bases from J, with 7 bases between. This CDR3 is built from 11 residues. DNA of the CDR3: TGTGCCAGCATGATAAGCACTGAAGCTTTCTTT. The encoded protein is CASMISTEAFF.

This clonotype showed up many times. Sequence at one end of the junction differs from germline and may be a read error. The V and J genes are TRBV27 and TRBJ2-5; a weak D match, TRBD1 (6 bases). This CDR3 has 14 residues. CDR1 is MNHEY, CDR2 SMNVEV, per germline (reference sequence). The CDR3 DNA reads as TGTGCCAGCAGTTTCAGGGGCTCCCAAGAGACCAAGTACTTC. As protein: CASSFRGSQETKYF.

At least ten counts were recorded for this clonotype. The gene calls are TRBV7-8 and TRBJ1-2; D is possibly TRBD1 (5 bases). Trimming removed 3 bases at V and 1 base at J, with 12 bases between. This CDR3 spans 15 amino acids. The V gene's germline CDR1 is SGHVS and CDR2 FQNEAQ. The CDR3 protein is CASSLGGSVNYGYTF. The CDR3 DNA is TGTGCCAGCAGCTTGGGGGGTTCCGTTAACTATGGCTACACCTTC.

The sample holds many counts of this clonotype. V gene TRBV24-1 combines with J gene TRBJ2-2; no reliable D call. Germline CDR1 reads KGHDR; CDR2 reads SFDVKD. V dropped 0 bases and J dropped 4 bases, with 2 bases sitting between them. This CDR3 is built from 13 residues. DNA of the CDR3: TGTGCCACCAGTGATTTGCTCACCGGGGAGCTGTTTTTT. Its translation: CATSDLLTGELFF.

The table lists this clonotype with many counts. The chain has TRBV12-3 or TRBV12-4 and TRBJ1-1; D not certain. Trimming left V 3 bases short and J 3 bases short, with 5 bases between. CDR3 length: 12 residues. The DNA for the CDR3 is TGTGCCAGCAGTTTGTTGTACACTGAAGCTTTCTTT. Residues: CASSLLYTEAFF.

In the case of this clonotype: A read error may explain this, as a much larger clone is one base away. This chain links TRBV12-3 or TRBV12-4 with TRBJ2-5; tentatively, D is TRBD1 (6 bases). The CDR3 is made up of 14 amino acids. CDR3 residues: CASSSARGWEIQYF. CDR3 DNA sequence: TGTGCCAGCAGTTCGGCCAGGGGATGGGAGATCCAGTACTTC.

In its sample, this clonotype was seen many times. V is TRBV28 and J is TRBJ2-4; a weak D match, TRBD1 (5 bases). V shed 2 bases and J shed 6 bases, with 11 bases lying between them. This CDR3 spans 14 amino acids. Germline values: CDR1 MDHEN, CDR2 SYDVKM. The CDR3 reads CASSLVGRANIQYF. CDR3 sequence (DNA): TGTGCCAGCAGTTTAGTGGGGCGCGCAAACATTCAGTACTTC.

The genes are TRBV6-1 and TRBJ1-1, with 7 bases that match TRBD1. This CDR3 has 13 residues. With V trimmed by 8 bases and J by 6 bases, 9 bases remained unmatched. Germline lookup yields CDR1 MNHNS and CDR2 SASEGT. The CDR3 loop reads CASERGREAEAFF. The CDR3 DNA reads TGTGCCAGCGAGAGGGGGCGCGAGGCTGAAGCTTTCTTT.

The CDR3 coding sequence is TGCGCCAGCAGGAGGGCCCCAGGAAAGGAGACCCAGTACTTC. Its translation is CASRRAPGKETQYF. The chain recombines TRBV5-1 with TRBJ2-5; D might be TRBD2 (5 bases). The germline CDR1 and CDR2 sequences are SGHRS and YFSETQ. The CDR3 has 14 residues. The V and J ends lost 5 bases and 5 bases respectively, with 16 bases between them.

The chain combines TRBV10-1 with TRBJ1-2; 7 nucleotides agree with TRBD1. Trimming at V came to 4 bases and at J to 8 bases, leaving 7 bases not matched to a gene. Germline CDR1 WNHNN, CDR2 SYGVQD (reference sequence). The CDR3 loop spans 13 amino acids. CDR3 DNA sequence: TGCGCCAGCAGTGGACAGGGAGGGCGCGGCTACACCTTC. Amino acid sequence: CASSGQGGRGYTF.

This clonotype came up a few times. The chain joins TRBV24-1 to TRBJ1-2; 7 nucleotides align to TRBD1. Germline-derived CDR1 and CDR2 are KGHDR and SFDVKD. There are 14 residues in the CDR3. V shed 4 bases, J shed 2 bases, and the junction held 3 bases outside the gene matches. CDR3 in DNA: TGTGCCACCAGTGACCCGACAGGGAACTATGGCTACACCTTC. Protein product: CATSDPTGNYGYTF.

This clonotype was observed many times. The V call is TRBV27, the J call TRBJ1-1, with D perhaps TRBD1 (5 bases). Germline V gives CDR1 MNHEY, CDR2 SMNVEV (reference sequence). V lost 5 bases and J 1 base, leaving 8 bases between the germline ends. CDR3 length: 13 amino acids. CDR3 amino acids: CASSGGWNTEAFF. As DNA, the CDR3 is TGTGCCAGCAGTGGGGGATGGAACACTGAAGCTTTCTTT.

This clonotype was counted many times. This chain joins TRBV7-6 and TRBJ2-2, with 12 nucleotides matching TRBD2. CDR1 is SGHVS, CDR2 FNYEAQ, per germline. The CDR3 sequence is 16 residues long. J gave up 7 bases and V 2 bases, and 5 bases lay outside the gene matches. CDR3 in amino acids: CASSLPLAGGRGELFF. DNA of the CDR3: TGTGCCAGCAGCTTACCACTAGCGGGAGGACGCGGGGAGCTGTTTTTT. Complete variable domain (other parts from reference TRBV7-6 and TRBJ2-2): GAGVSQSPRYKVTKRGQDVALRCDPISGHVSLYWYRQALGQGPEFLTYFNYEAQQDKSGLPNDRFSAERPEGSISTLTIQRTEQRDSAMYRCASSLPLAGGRGELFFGEGSRLTVL.

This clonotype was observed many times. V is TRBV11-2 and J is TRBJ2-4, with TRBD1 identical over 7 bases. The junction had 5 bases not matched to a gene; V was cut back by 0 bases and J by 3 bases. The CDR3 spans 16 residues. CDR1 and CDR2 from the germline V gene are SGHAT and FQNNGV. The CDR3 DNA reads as TGTGCCAGCAGCTTAGAAAGGGGGCAGGGCAAAAACATTCAGTACTTC. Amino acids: CASSLERGQGKNIQYF.